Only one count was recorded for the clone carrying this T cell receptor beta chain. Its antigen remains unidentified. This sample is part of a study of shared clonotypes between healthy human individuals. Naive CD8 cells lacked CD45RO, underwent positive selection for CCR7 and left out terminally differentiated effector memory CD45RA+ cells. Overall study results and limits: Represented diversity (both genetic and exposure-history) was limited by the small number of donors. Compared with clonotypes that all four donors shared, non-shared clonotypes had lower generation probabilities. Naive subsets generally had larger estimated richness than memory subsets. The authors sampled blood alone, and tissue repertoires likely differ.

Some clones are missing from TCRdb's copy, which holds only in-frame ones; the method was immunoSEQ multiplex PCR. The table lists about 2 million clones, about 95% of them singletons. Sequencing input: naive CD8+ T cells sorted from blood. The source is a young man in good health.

In nucleotides, the CDR3 is TGTGCCAGCACCACTCAGGGGGCTAGGACTGAAGCTTTCTTT. This encodes CASTTQGARTEAFF. The chain is built from TRBV6-5 and TRBJ1-1; 8 bases agree with TRBD1. V lost 7 bases and J lost 5; bases outside the gene matches: 9. Germline CDR1 is MNHEY and CDR2 is SVGAGI. This CDR3 is built from 14 residues.